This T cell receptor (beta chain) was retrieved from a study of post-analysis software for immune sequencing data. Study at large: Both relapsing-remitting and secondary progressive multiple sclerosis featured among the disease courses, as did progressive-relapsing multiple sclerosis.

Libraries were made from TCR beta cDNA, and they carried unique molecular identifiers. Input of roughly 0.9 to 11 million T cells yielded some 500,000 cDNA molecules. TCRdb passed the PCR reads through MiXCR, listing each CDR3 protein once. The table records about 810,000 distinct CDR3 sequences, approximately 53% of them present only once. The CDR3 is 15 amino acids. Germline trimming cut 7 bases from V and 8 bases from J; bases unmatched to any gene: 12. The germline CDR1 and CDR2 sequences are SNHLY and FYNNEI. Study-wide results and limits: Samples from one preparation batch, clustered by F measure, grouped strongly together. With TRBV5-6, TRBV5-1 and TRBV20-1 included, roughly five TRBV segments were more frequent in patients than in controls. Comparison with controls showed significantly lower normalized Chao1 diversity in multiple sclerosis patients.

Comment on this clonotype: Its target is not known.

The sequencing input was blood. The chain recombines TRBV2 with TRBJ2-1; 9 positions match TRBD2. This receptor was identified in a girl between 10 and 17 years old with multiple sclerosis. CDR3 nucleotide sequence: TGTGCCAGCAAAACGGCTAGCGGGATGGGCGATGAGCAGTTCTTC. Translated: CASKTASGMGDEQFF.